One and the same sample provided the 7 T cell receptor beta chains below, sequenced in a study of blood T cell repertoires in COVID-19. TCRdb keeps only in-frame clones here, not all; method: immunoSEQ multiplex PCR. The sample lists approximately 150,000 clones, about 92% occurring once. Sequences were obtained from peripheral blood. The source of these receptors is a human donor in a cohort sampled during active COVID-19.

The chain uses TRBV19 and TRBJ1-2; maybe TRBD1 (5 bases). The CDR3 extends over 13 amino acids. The ends were cut back, 5 bases at V and 3 bases at J, with 10 bases in the middle. The germline gives CDR1 LNHDA, CDR2 SQIVND (reference sequence). CDR3 coding DNA: TGTGCCAGTAGTCCGTTGACAGACTATGGCTACACCTTC. Protein product: CASSPLTDYGYTF.

This chain joins TRBV3-1 (or the pseudogene TRBV3-2) and TRBJ1-3, with 7 bases that match TRBD1. Trimming cost V 2 bases and J 2 bases; bases outside gene matches: 6. CDR3 length: 16 residues. From germline, CDR1 is LGHDT and CDR2 YNNKEL (reference sequence). The CDR3 nucleotides are TGTGCCAGCAGCCAATTCGGGACAGTAACTGGAAACACCATATATTTT. It translates to CASSQFGTVTGNTIYF.

The rearrangement joins TRBV7-6 to TRBJ1-1, with 9 bases identical to TRBD1. V was clipped by 5 bases and J by 5 bases; unmatched bases: 6. The length of the CDR3 is 14 residues. Germline CDR1 is SGHVS and CDR2 is FNYEAQ. For the CDR3, the DNA is TGTGCCAGCAGCCTGGACAGGGGAGGAACTGAAGCTTTCTTT. Amino acid sequence: CASSLDRGGTEAFF.

The chain has TRBV7-9 and TRBJ2-7; D remains ambiguous. This CDR3 contains 14 residues. The V and J ends lost 4 bases and 3 bases respectively, with 13 bases between them. The germline CDR1 and CDR2 sequences are SEHNR and FQNEAQ (reference sequence). CDR3 region: CASSSLGQLYEQYF. The DNA for the CDR3 is TGTGCCAGCAGCTCATTGGGCCAGCTCTACGAGCAGTACTTC.

The gene calls are TRBV5-1 and TRBJ2-3; tentatively, D is TRBD2 (6 bases). Germline lookup yields CDR1 SGHRS and CDR2 YFSETQ. The germline V and J ends were trimmed by 4 bases and 0 bases, with 15 bases remaining between them. The CDR3 loop spans 16 amino acids. CDR3 loop: CASSPLVGGSTDTQYF. CDR3 sequence (DNA): TGCGCCAGCAGCCCCCTTGTGGGGGGTAGCACAGATACGCAGTATTTT.

J is TRBJ1-3 and V is TRBV6-1; TRBD1 is a possible D gene (6 bases). The CDR3 is 16 residues long. CDR1 and CDR2 (germline): MNHNS, SASEGT. Trimming removed 2 bases at V and 0 bases at J, with 11 bases between. The CDR3, as DNA: TGTGCCAGCAGTGAAATAGGGGACAACTCTGGAAACACCATATATTTT. It codes for CASSEIGDNSGNTIYF.

This clone was detected only once. The chain combines TRBV2 with TRBJ1-3; possibly TRBD1 for D (6 bases). V lost 6 bases, J lost 3 bases, and 9 bases lay in between. CDR3 length: 13 amino acids. The germline CDR1 and CDR2 sequences are SNHLY and FYNNEI. The CDR3 coding sequence is TGTGCCAGCAGGAACAGGGTTGGAAACACCATATATTTT. This sequence encodes CASRNRVGNTIYF. The variable domain in full, with the rest retrieved from reference TRBV2 and TRBJ1-3, is EPEVTQTPSHQVTQMGQEVILRCVPISNHLYFYWYRQILGQKVEFLVSFYNNEISEKSEIFDDQFSVERPDGSNFTLKIRSTKLEDSAMYFCASRNRVGNTIYFGEGSWLTVV.